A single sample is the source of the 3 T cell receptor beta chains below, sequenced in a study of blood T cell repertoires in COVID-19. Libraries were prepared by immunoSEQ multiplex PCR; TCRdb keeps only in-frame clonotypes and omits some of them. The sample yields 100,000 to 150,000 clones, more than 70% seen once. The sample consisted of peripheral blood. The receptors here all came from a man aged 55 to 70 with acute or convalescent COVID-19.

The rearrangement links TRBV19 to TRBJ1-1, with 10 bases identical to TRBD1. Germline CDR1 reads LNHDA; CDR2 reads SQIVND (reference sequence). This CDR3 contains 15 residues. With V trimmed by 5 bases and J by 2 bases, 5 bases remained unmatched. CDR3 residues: CASSFRQGANTEAFF. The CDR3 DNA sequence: TGTGCCAGTAGTTTCCGACAGGGGGCTAACACTGAAGCTTTCTTT.

The CDR3 protein is CASREQGNYGYTF. CDR3 bases: TGTGCCAGCAGAGAGCAGGGGAACTATGGCTACACCTTC. The V call is TRBV7-2, the J call TRBJ1-2; possibly TRBD1 for D (6 bases). The CDR3 contains 13 residues. Per germline, CDR1 SGHTA and CDR2 FQGNSA. V lost 6 bases to trimming and J lost 2 bases, with 10 bases between them.

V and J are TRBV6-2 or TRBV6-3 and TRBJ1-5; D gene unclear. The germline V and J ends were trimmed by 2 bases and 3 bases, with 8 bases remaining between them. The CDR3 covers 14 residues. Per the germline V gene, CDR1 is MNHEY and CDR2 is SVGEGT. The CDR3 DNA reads TGTGCCAGCAGTTACCGGAGCACCAATCAGCCCCAGCATTTT. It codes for CASSYRSTNQPQHF.